The entry below gives a single TCR beta chain sequence along with its context. Only one count was recorded for this clone. Which antigen it targets is not known. No per-base quality is available; no much larger clone lies one base away. Participants in the prospective study were enrolled through a virtual design, were aged about 18 to 89 years, and lived in roughly 24 United States geographic areas. In the prospective study, participants were assigned to cohorts based on the clinical history participants reported in a screening survey and a study questionnaire. Recovered participants in ImmuneRACE Cohort 3 were defined as having two consecutive negative NP/OP PCR tests, clearance from a healthcare professional, or resolution of symptoms. In the prospective study, whole blood, serum and a nasopharyngeal or oropharyngeal swab were collected from each participant by mobile phlebotomists. Additional blood draws and questionnaires over an approximately 2-month period could optionally be provided by prospective study participants. Before DNA extraction, prospective study blood samples were shipped either frozen or at room temperature.

TCRbeta CDR3 regions were amplified from genomic DNA by means of the immunoSEQ Assay, a bias-controlled multiplex PCR. The authors processed their data as follows. The number of nucleated cells in each sample was estimated from the amplification of reference gene primers within the assay. To quantify the absolute abundance of each unique TCRbeta CDR3 rearrangement, sequence reads were collapsed and filtered. For each sample, productive Simpson clonality was calculated as the square root of Simpson's diversity index over productive rearrangements. TCRdb mirrors the immuneACCESS table, restricted to in-frame sequences. Some clones are absent from its copies; in checked studies, under half trace to an unresolved V gene, and the reason for the others is unknown. The D gene and trimming were derived from the DNA, and the V and J assignments and clone size from that table. Counted in this sample were about 210,000 clones; about 81% of them appeared once. Approximately 8.7% of the sample comes from the top ten.

This sample is part of a study of blood T cell repertoires in COVID-19 (dated by TCRdb to the early 2020s). A note on the overall study: The collaborator samples originated in the United States, Italy and Spain and spanned the acute and convalescent phases of COVID-19. The repertoires were released in a freely available public database intended as a resource for research on the immune response to SARS-CoV-2. Where HLA class I and class II types were available, the types were taken from metadata supplied by the sample provider, not from assay-based typing. The samples were drawn from two sources: the first 160 participants of the ongoing ImmuneRACE study, and fewer than 1,500 subjects contributed by 6 global collaborators. Deeply sampled blood TCRbeta repertoires from subjects exposed to, actively infected with, or recovered from COVID-19 were included in the dataset. The sample metadata nearly always contained a de-identified subject ID, COVID-19 status, age in years and sex. The material from the prospective study consisted of cDNA or gDNA derived from T cells, B-cell-depleted T cells, or PBMCs.

V sheds 4 bases and J sheds 5 bases, leaving 17 bases between their ends. From the germline V gene, CDR1 is KGHSH and CDR2 is LQKENI. Counted from cysteine to phenylalanine, this CDR3 has 15 amino acids. The CDR3 DNA has 45 bases and is translated from base 1. Overall results and qualifications from the work: The quantity of clinical and demographic metadata differed by source and by participant and was supplied without curation.

The sequence derives from a man aged 35 to 55 who had recovered from COVID-19. Source material: PBMCs or T cells enriched from blood (not recorded which). The sequence joins TRBV18 to TRBJ1-1; tentative D gene TRBD1, with 6 bases matching. The CDR3 protein is CASSLAGQRGTEAFF. The nucleotide sequence reads TGTGCCAGCTCACTCGCCGGACAGAGGGGAACTGAAGCTTTCTTT.